The 30 T cell receptor beta chains below all came from one sample that was sequenced in a study of blood T cell repertoires in COVID-19. Clones were read by immunoSEQ multiplex PCR, and TCRdb kept only the in-frame ones, dropping some. The data contain about 94,000 clones, about 87% of them singletons. The sequenced sample consisted of peripheral blood. The receptor source for this set is a human donor with acute or convalescent COVID-19. The donor label of this sample is uncertain.

The V and J genes are TRBV18 and TRBJ2-2, with 7 bases fitting TRBD1. Losses at the gene ends were 3 bases for V and 4 bases for J; bases not matched to a gene: 8. The germline V gene has CDR1 KGHSH and CDR2 LQKENI. This CDR3 comprises 16 residues. The CDR3, as DNA: TGTGCCAGCTCACCGGGGACAGACACGCTCACCGGGGAGCTGTTTTTT. It encodes CASSPGTDTLTGELFF.

The count of this clone is one. The CDR3 DNA sequence: TGTGCCAGCAGCTCCCAGGGTGACGAGCAGTACTTC. As protein: CASSSQGDEQYF. This chain uses TRBV7-3 with TRBJ2-7; TRBD1 is a possible D gene (5 bases). The V end was cut by 4 bases, the J end by 5 bases, with 9 bases between. Germline V lookup: CDR1 SGHTA, CDR2 FQGTGA. The CDR3 contains 12 residues.

This rearrangement joins TRBV7-8 to TRBJ2-1, with D tentatively TRBD2 (6 bases). Germline CDR1 is SGHVS and CDR2 is FQNEAQ. The CDR3 totals 16 residues. Trimming removed 1 base from V and 4 bases from J, with 14 bases in between. CDR3 DNA: TGTGCCAGCAGCTTAGGATCCGGGGGAGGATACAATGAGCAGTTCTTC. Its translation: CASSLGSGGGYNEQFF. Variable domain in full (rest from reference TRBV7-8 and TRBJ2-1): GAGVSQSPRYKVAKRGQDVALRCDPISGHVSLFWYQQALGQGPEFLTYFQNEAQLDKSGLPSDRFFAERPEGSVSTLKIQRTQQEDSAVYLCASSLGSGGGYNEQFFGPGTRLTVL.

The chain uses TRBV2 and TRBJ2-5; TRBD1 matches at 7 bases. Germline assignment: CDR1 SNHLY and CDR2 FYNNEI. V shed 2 bases and J 1 base; nucleotides not matched to a gene: 7. The CDR3 runs to 16 residues. The CDR3 here is CASSENRGSIQETQYF. The CDR3 coding sequence is TGTGCCAGCAGTGAAAACAGGGGCTCTATCCAAGAGACCCAGTACTTC.

This sequence joins TRBV19 and TRBJ2-7, with D perhaps TRBD1 (8 bases). Trimming took 8 bases from V and 4 from J, leaving 21 bases between them. The CDR3 loop spans 15 amino acids. The germline V gene has CDR1 LNHDA and CDR2 SQIVND (reference sequence). The CDR3 DNA follows: TGTGCCAGTCGATCAAGCGGGACAGGCAGATACGAGCAGTACTTC. Its translation is CASRSSGTGRYEQYF.

The rearrangement uses TRBV18 and TRBJ1-4, with a tentative D call TRBD1 (6 bases). This CDR3 is 14 amino acids long. V was shortened by 3 bases and J by 6 bases, with 11 bases between the two germline ends. Germline CDR1 KGHSH, CDR2 LQKENI. The CDR3 sequence: CASSPGAGDEKLFF. In DNA, the CDR3 is TGTGCCAGCTCACCGGGGGCCGGAGATGAAAAACTGTTTTTT.

Comments on this clone: One end of the junction varies from germline; a read error may be responsible. The V call is TRBV12-3 or TRBV12-4, the J call TRBJ1-5; D is possibly TRBD1 (6 bases). The CDR3 covers 12 residues. In nucleotides, the CDR3 is TGTGCCAGCAGTTCCACATCCGGGACACCGAATTTT. Amino acid sequence: CASSSTSGTPNF.

The rearrangement uses TRBV7-3 and TRBJ2-7; perhaps TRBD1 as D (6 bases). Trimming took 4 bases from V and 0 from J, leaving 10 bases between them. The CDR3 is 14 amino acids. Germline values: CDR1 SGHTA, CDR2 FQGTGA. DNA for the CDR3: TGTGCCAGCAGCTCAACGGGACACTCCTACGAGCAGTACTTC. Amino acids: CASSSTGHSYEQYF.

The CDR3 spells CASSFQGTGGYEQYF. The CDR3 DNA follows: TGTGCCAGCAGCTTTCAAGGGACAGGGGGATACGAGCAGTACTTC. The chain joins TRBV3-1 (or the pseudogene TRBV3-2) to TRBJ2-7; TRBD1 matches 11 bases. V shed 5 bases and J 4 bases; nucleotides not matched to a gene: 7. The CDR3 totals 15 residues. The germline CDR1 and CDR2 sequences are LGHDT and YNNKEL (reference sequence).

This rearrangement joins TRBV18 to TRBJ2-7; 8 bases are a match to TRBD1. J gave up 1 base and V 3 bases, and 2 bases lay outside the gene matches. Germline V CDR1 and CDR2: KGHSH, LQKENI. This CDR3 spans 14 amino acids. The CDR3 reads CASSPGTGSYEQYF. CDR3 sequence (DNA): TGTGCCAGCTCACCCGGGACAGGTTCCTACGAGCAGTACTTC.

The rearrangement links TRBV5-1 to TRBJ2-5; 8 bases map to TRBD2. V shed 0 bases, J shed 2 bases, and the junction held 9 bases outside the gene matches. Germline V gene lookup returns CDR1 SGHRS and CDR2 YFSETQ. This CDR3 comprises 17 residues. CDR3 region: CASSLAVGGGKQETQYF. For the CDR3, the DNA is TGCGCCAGCAGCTTGGCCGTTGGCGGGGGGAAGCAAGAGACCCAGTACTTC.

The J gene is TRBJ2-2, the V gene TRBV19; TRBD1 matches 7 bases. The CDR3 consists of 14 residues. After removal of 5 bases from V and 2 bases from J, the junction contained 2 bases not matched to a gene. CDR1 is LNHDA and CDR2 is SQIVND in the germline V gene (reference sequence). CDR3 residues: CASSYRGNTGELFF. CDR3 bases: TGTGCCAGTAGTTACAGGGGCAACACCGGGGAGCTGTTTTTT.

The gene calls are TRBV28 and TRBJ2-5, with D possibly matching TRBD2 (7 bases). The CDR3 has 15 amino acids. Per the germline V gene, CDR1 is MDHEN and CDR2 is SYDVKM. Trimming pared 4 bases from V and 2 bases from J, leaving 14 bases between. CDR3 amino acids: CASSSQGGRQETQYF. The CDR3 DNA sequence: TGTGCCAGCAGTTCACAGGGAGGGCGGCAAGAGACCCAGTACTTC.

The chain employs TRBV5-1 and TRBJ2-1; unclear D gene. The CDR3 extends over 16 amino acids. CDR1 SGHRS and CDR2 YFSETQ come from the germline V gene. V was shortened by 0 bases and J by 0 bases, with 10 bases between the two germline ends. DNA of the CDR3: TGCGCCAGCAGCTTGGCCCCGATCAGCTCCTACAATGAGCAGTTCTTC. It yields the protein CASSLAPISSYNEQFF.

The rearrangement joins TRBV4-2 to TRBJ1-3, with D perhaps matching TRBD1 (5 bases). V lost 5 bases and J 4 bases, leaving 12 bases between the germline ends. This CDR3 has 14 amino acids. CDR1 LGHNA and CDR2 YNFKEQ come from the germline V gene. The chain's CDR3 is CASSTDRRGNTIYF. Written as DNA, the CDR3 is TGTGCCAGCAGCACCGACAGAAGGGGAAACACCATATATTTT.

The chain couples TRBV25-1 to TRBJ2-5; TRBD2 might be the D (7 bases). The ends were cut back, 5 bases at V and 5 bases at J, with 18 bases in the middle. Germline loops: CDR1 MGHDK, CDR2 SYGVNS. The CDR3 sequence is 15 residues long. The DNA for the CDR3 is TGTGCCAGCAGTCGTGGGGGGGCCGAGGGTGAGACCCAGTACTTC. Residues: CASSRGGAEGETQYF.

The chain employs TRBV7-8 and TRBJ2-3; D gene ambiguous. V lost 4 bases and J 5 bases, leaving 7 bases between the germline ends. This CDR3 has 12 residues. Germline V CDR1 and CDR2: SGHVS, FQNEAQ. CDR3 protein: CASSSPRDTQYF. CDR3 coding DNA: TGTGCCAGCAGCTCCCCCCGAGATACGCAGTATTTT.

The rearrangement links TRBV5-4 to TRBJ2-3; D possibly corresponds to TRBD2 (6 bases). The CDR3 contains 15 residues. The germline V gene has CDR1 SGHNT and CDR2 YYREEE (reference sequence). V was clipped by 4 bases and J by 4 bases, with 16 bases between them. CDR3 in amino acids: CASSGTGKLADTQYF. Written as DNA, the CDR3 is TGTGCCAGCAGCGGGACTGGAAAGTTGGCAGATACGCAGTATTTT.

The genes are TRBV10-2 and TRBJ2-5, with 10 bases lining up with TRBD2. Germline V gene data show CDR1 as WSHSY and CDR2 as SAAADI. J lost 5 bases, V lost 3 bases, and 6 bases had no gene match. The CDR3 is 15 amino acids. The CDR3 spells CASSDNSGGSETQYF. The CDR3 nucleotides read TGCGCCAGCAGTGATAATAGCGGGGGGTCGGAGACCCAGTACTTC.

The chain joins TRBV28 to TRBJ2-5, with 7 bases that match TRBD2. This CDR3 spans 14 amino acids. The germline CDR1 and CDR2 sequences are MDHEN and SYDVKM. The V segment lost 6 bases and the J segment 2 bases; nucleotides outside the gene matches: 6. CDR3 in DNA: TGTGCCAGCAGCCTCCTGGGGGGGCAAGAGACCCAGTACTTC. Its translation: CASSLLGGQETQYF.

This clone was seen just once. CDR3 coding DNA: TGTGCCAGCAGTGAACTTTGGACAGGGGTATACGAGCAGTACTTC. Its protein product is CASSELWTGVYEQYF. This chain links TRBV6-1 with TRBJ2-7, with 9 nucleotides matching TRBD1. Per germline, CDR1 MNHNS and CDR2 SASEGT. CDR3 size: 15 residues. The junction had 6 bases not matched to a gene; V was cut back by 2 bases and J by 4 bases.

The table lists this clone with a count of one. The genes are TRBV5-1 and TRBJ2-6, with no clear D. In germline, CDR1 is SGHRS, CDR2 YFSETQ. Trimming left V 0 bases short and J 0 bases short, with 4 bases between. CDR3 length: 15 amino acids. This CDR3 is CASSLVISGANVLTF. The DNA for the CDR3 is TGCGCCAGCAGCTTGGTAATCTCTGGGGCCAACGTCCTGACTTTC.

The chain has TRBV29-1 and TRBJ2-2, with no clear D. The CDR3 is 12 amino acids. CDR1 and CDR2 (germline): SQVTM, ANQGSEA. The V end was cut by 0 bases, the J end by 5 bases, with 4 bases between. CDR3 amino acids: CSVEDPTGELFF. DNA for the CDR3: TGCAGCGTTGAAGACCCAACCGGGGAGCTGTTTTTT.

This clone has a single count. CDR3 sequence: CASSQDPGQGNQPQHF. CDR3 DNA sequence: TGTGCCAGCAGCCAAGATCCGGGACAGGGGAATCAGCCCCAGCATTTT. This chain links TRBV3-1 (or the pseudogene TRBV3-2) with TRBJ1-5, with 10 bases matching TRBD1. V gave up 0 bases and J gave up 4 bases; unmatched junction bases: 3. The CDR3 has 16 residues. Germline lookup yields CDR1 LGHDT and CDR2 YNNKEL (reference sequence).

V usage is TRBV5-1 and J usage is TRBJ2-1, with no clear D. Trimming removed 4 bases at V and 0 bases at J, with 17 bases between. The CDR3 has 17 amino acids. The germline V gene encodes CDR1 SGHRS and CDR2 YFSETQ. The CDR3 DNA follows: TGCGCCAGCAGCCCGCTCTCCGGGTCGTTCTCCTACAATGAGCAGTTCTTC. Translated: CASSPLSGSFSYNEQFF.

The chain links TRBV28 to TRBJ1-2, with a tentative D call TRBD1 (5 bases). CDR1 MDHEN and CDR2 SYDVKM come from the germline V gene. Trimming removed 4 bases at V and 2 bases at J, with 8 bases between. This CDR3 comprises 13 residues. In nucleotides, the CDR3 is TGTGCCAGCAGTTCGACAGACAACTATGGCTACACCTTC. Translated: CASSSTDNYGYTF.

The chain is built from TRBV2 and TRBJ2-7, with D tentatively TRBD2 (6 bases). Germline lookup yields CDR1 SNHLY and CDR2 FYNNEI. This CDR3 comprises 11 residues. V was pared by 7 bases and J by 10 bases, with 14 bases between. This CDR3 is CASNGAGGQYF. CDR3 DNA: TGTGCCAGCAACGGGGCCGGGGGTCAGTACTTC.

The rearrangement joins TRBV27 to TRBJ1-1; perhaps TRBD1 as D (6 bases). Germline loops: CDR1 MNHEY, CDR2 SMNVEV (reference sequence). This CDR3 has 14 residues. Trimming took off 5 bases at V and 5 bases at J, with 15 bases between the two ends. CDR3 residues: CASSRDTRETEAFF. CDR3 bases: TGTGCCAGCAGTCGGGACACCCGGGAAACTGAAGCTTTCTTT.

The table lists this clone with a count of one. The rearrangement links TRBV9 to TRBJ2-3; 7 bases are shared with TRBD2. V shed 4 bases and J 2 bases; nucleotides not matched to a gene: 7. The CDR3 runs to 15 residues. Germline V gives CDR1 SGDLS, CDR2 YYNGEE. The CDR3 spells CASSRTAGFTDTQYF. The CDR3 DNA is TGTGCCAGCAGCCGAACAGCGGGGTTCACAGATACGCAGTATTTT.

This clone occurred once. The chain recombines TRBV12-3 or TRBV12-4 with TRBJ1-2; D call uncertain. V lost 7 bases to trimming and J lost 5 bases, with 8 bases between them. The CDR3 consists of 11 residues. The CDR3 protein is CASTSGYGYTF. The DNA for the CDR3 is TGTGCCAGCACCTCGGGTTATGGCTACACCTTC.